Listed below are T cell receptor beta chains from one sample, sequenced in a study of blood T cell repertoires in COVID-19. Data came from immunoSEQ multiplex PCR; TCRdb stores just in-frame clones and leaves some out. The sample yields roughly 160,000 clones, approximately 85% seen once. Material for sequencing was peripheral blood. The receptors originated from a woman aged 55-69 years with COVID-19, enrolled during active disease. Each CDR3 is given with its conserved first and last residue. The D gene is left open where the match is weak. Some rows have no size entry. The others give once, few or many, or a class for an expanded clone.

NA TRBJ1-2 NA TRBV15 TGTGCCACCAGCAGAGCTGTTCAGGGGCTCTCTGGCTACACCTTC CATSRAVQGLSGYTF
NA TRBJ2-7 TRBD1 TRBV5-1 TGCGCCAGCAGCTTGGATGCCAGGGGGTACGAGCAGTACTTC CASSLDARGYEQYF
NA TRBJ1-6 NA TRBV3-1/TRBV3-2 TGTGCCAGCAGCCAAGACGTCCAGCGCTCCTCCTATAATTCACCCCTCCACTTT CASSQDVQRSSYNSPLHF
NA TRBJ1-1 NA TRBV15 TGTGCCACCAGGGGGGGAGGGTGGCGAACTGAAGCTTTCTTT CATRGGGWRTEAFF
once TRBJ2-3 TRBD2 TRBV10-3 TGTGCCATCACCCGGGGGGGCCCAACAGATACGCAGTATTTT CAITRGGPTDTQYF
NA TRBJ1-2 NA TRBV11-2 TGTGCCAGCAGCGGAGATGATGGGGGGTACGTCTATGGCTACACCTTC CASSGDDGGYVYGYTF
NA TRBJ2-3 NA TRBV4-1 TGCGCCAGCAGCCAAAGGGTGGAGGCCCCCACAGATACGCAGTATTTT CASSQRVEAPTDTQYF
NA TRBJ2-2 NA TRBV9 TGTGCCAGCAGCGCACAATTAAGGACCCCAGGGTCCGGGGAGCTGTTTTTT CASSAQLRTPGSGELFF
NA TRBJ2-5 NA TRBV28 TGTGCCAGCAGTTTTGGGGGCGGGGAGACCCAGTACTTC CASSFGGGETQYF
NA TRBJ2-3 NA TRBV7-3 TGTGCCAGCAGCTTAGGGGGGTCGATACCAGGCACAGATACGCAGTATTTT CASSLGGSIPGTDTQYF
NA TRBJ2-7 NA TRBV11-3 TGTGCCAGCAGCTTAGGCGGGCCGTCGTACGAGCAGTACTTC CASSLGGPSYEQYF
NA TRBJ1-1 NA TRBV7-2 TGTGCCAGCAGCTTAGTTGCAGGGTGGGGGAACACTGAAGCTTTCTTT CASSLVAGWGNTEAFF
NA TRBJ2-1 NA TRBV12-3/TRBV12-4 TGTGCCAGCAGTTTAAAACAGACTAAGTTCTTC CASSLKQTKFF
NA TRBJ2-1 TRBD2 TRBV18 TGTGCCAGCTCACCTAGCGGGGGAAACAATGAGCAGTTCTTC CASSPSGGNNEQFF
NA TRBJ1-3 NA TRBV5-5 TGTGCCAGCAGCTTGAGTTGGGGGGAAGACACCATATATTTT CASSLSWGEDTIYF
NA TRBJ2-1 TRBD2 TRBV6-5 TGTGCCTGCCGAGCGGGAAACTCCTACAATGAGCAGTTCTTC CACRAGNSYNEQFF
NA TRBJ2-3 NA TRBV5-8 TGTGCCAGCAGCTTTTTGGGAGTTCCGGATACGCAGTATTTT CASSFLGVPDTQYF
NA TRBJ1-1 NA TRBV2 TGTGCCAGCAGTGGCAGGGGAGTCGCTGAAGCTTTCTTT CASSGRGVAEAFF
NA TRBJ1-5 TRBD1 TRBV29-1 TGCAGCGCGGGACAGGAGAATCAGCCCCAGCATTTT CSAGQENQPQHF
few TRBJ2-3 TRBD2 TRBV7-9 TGTGCCAGCAGCTTAGTCGGAGCGGGAAGCACAGATACGCAGTATTTT CASSLVGAGSTDTQYF
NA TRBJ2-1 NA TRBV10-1 TGCGCCAGCAGTGAGGGACAGTACAATGAGCAGTTCTTC CASSEGQYNEQFF
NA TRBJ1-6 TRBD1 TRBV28 TGTGCCAGCAGTATCCCACAGGGGGGGCTCAGGGGATCACCCCTCCACTTT CASSIPQGGLRGSPLHF
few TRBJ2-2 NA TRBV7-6 TGTGCCAGCAGCTCTCGCAGGGGAGGGGACACCGGGGAGCTGTTTTTT CASSSRRGGDTGELFF
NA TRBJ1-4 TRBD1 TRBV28 TGTGCCAGCAGCCTGACAGGGGTCGGGGAAAAACTGTTTTTT CASSLTGVGEKLFF
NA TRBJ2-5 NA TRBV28 TGTGCCAGCAGTATAGGGAGCAAGATCACCCAGTACTTC CASSIGSKITQYF
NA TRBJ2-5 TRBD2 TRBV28 TGTGCCAGCAGTCCCGGACTAGCGGGGCCCCGGACCCAGTACTTC CASSPGLAGPRTQYF
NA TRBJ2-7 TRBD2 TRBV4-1 TGCGCCAGCAGCGGACCCGGGACTAGCGGGACAGGCGAGCAGTACTTC CASSGPGTSGTGEQYF
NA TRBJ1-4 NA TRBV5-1 TGCGCCAGCAGCTTGGACCGTTGGGACTCTCCTTCAAATTACTTTCCCAAACTGTTTTTT CASSLDRWDSPSNYFPKLFF
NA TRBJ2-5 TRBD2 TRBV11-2 TGTGCCAGCAGCGCTAGCGGGAGACAAGAGACCCAGTACTTC CASSASGRQETQYF
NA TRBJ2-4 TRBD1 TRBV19 TGTGCCAGTAGTATGGCAGGGGGTGACATTCAGTACTTC CASSMAGGDIQYF
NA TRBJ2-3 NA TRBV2 TGTGCCAGCAGTGAAGGGCAGGGAACAGATACGCAGTATTTT CASSEGQGTDTQYF
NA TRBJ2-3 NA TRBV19 TGTGCCACCGACAACCGTGGAGATACGCAGTATTTT CATDNRGDTQYF
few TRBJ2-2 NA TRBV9 TGTGCCAGCAGCCCCACAGGGGAGCGGGTCCCCGGGGAGCTGTTTTTT CASSPTGERVPGELFF